This T cell receptor beta chain was identified in a study of Graves' ophthalmopathy and Graves' hyperthyroidism. Study results and limitations: Ophthalmopathy versus stable hyperthyroidism: 13-signature model gave 87.88% sensitivity, just under 82% specificity. The model flagged ophthalmopathy progression at about 68% sensitivity and 72% to 75% specificity.

Amplification targeted the TCR beta CDR3 regions, with RNA transcripts as the source material. Investigators did first-round RT-PCR with HTBI primers, then second-round multiplex PCR. TCRdb fed the multiplex PCR reads into MiXCR, producing one record per CDR3 protein. In the table there are about 340,000 distinct CDR3 sequences, 15% to 20% of which are singletons. This clonotype was seen ten or more times. Antigen specificity is unknown. With a much larger clone just one base away, this may be a read error. The CDR3 consists of 15 residues. V lost 1 base, J lost 5 bases, and 14 bases lay in between. The germline V gene encodes CDR1 MNHEY and CDR2 SVGAGI. Ophthalmopathy donors were characterized by moderate-to-severe activity, CAS of at least 3, NOSPECS of at least 4, and duration under 3 months. PBMCs were density-gradient isolated from approximately 9.8 ml fresh blood.

The chain carries TRBV6-5 and TRBJ2-5; D perhaps matches TRBD1 (8 bases). The sequenced sample consisted of peripheral blood. The clonotype was recovered from an adult man with Graves' ophthalmopathy. The CDR3 coding sequence is TGTGCCAGCAGTTACTGGGAACAGGGGGGGGAGACCCAGTACTTC. Translation gives CASSYWEQGGETQYF.